These 16 T cell receptor beta chains came from one sample sequenced in a study of shared clonotypes between healthy human individuals. This table comes from immunoSEQ multiplex PCR, and its TCRdb copy is limited to in-frame clones, with some not included. In the table there are over 2 million clones, roughly 96% of which are singletons. The sequenced sample was naive CD4+ T cells sorted from blood. Subset described: CD45RA+ positively selected. These TCRs come from a man younger than 30 in good health.

The CDR3 is CASSLVTGTVNEKLFF. CDR3 DNA: TGCGCCAGCAGCTTGGTTACTGGGACAGTGAACGAAAAACTGTTTTTT. The J gene is TRBJ1-4, the V gene TRBV5-1; 7 nucleotides agree with TRBD1. Per germline, CDR1 SGHRS and CDR2 YFSETQ. There are 16 residues in the CDR3. The V segment lost 0 bases and the J segment 8 bases; nucleotides outside the gene matches: 10.

With respect to this clone: The same CDR3 arises from other DNA sequences in this sample as well. This chain links TRBV2 with TRBJ2-6, with D unresolved. Trimming pared 4 bases from V and 0 bases from J, leaving 4 bases between. The germline V gene has CDR1 SNHLY and CDR2 FYNNEI. The CDR3 runs 14 residues. The CDR3 spells CASSGLSGANVLTF. The CDR3 coding sequence is TGTGCCAGCAGTGGCCTCTCTGGGGCCAACGTCCTGACTTTC.

The chain is built from TRBV27 and TRBJ2-7, with TRBD1 identical over 7 bases. This CDR3 has 15 amino acids. Germline CDR1 reads MNHEY; CDR2 reads SMNVEV (reference sequence). With V trimmed by 6 bases and J by 0 bases, 8 bases remained unmatched. CDR3 sequence reads: CASSPYRGNSYEQYF. The CDR3, as DNA: TGTGCCAGCAGCCCGTACAGGGGAAACTCCTACGAGCAGTACTTC.

The chain recombines TRBV6-5 with TRBJ1-1; 7 bases agree with TRBD1. The germline gives CDR1 MNHEY, CDR2 SVGAGI. The trim removed 1 base at V and 0 bases at J, leaving 5 bases unmatched. This CDR3 is 16 amino acids long. CDR3 bases: TGTGCCAGCAGTTACTTCGGGACAGCTATGAACACTGAAGCTTTCTTT. It encodes CASSYFGTAMNTEAFF.

The rearrangement uses TRBV14 and TRBJ2-7; D is ambiguous. Trimming cost V 7 bases and J 0 bases, with 7 bases left between them. The CDR3 spans 12 residues. CDR1 and CDR2 (germline): SGHDN, FVKESK. For the CDR3, the DNA is TGTGCCAGCAAGGACCGCTCCTACGAGCAGTACTTC. Its protein product is CASKDRSYEQYF.

To note about this clone: The same CDR3 can be traced to other DNA sequences in this sample. The chain has TRBV30 and TRBJ1-4; D is unclear. CDR1 is GTSNPN, CDR2 SVGIG, per germline (reference sequence). Trimming left V 0 bases short and J 8 bases short, with 4 bases between. This CDR3 comprises 11 residues. CDR3 sequence: CAWSVLEKLFF. The CDR3 DNA sequence: TGTGCCTGGAGTGTACTAGAAAAACTGTTTTTT.

This clone was found once. The chain couples TRBV19 to TRBJ1-3; possible D gene TRBD1, 5 bases. V was cut by 5 bases and J by 2 bases, with 10 bases left in between. The germline V gene has CDR1 LNHDA and CDR2 SQIVND (reference sequence). The length of the CDR3 is 14 residues. The CDR3 protein is CASSSGTAGNTIYF. As DNA, the CDR3 is TGTGCCAGTAGTTCCGGGACCGCTGGAAACACCATATATTTT. Based on the CDR3 plus reference TRBV19 and TRBJ1-3, the full variable domain is DGGITQSPKYLFRKEGQNVTLSCEQNLNHDAMYWYRQDPGQGLRLIYYSQIVNDFQKGDIAEGYSVSREKKESFPLTVTSAQKNPTAFYLCASSSGTAGNTIYFGEGSWLTVV.

This clone has just one count. The rearrangement uses TRBV2 and TRBJ1-1; the match to TRBD1 covers 8 bases. The germline gives CDR1 SNHLY, CDR2 FYNNEI. V lost 10 bases, J lost 4 bases, and 11 bases stayed unmatched. The CDR3 covers 14 residues. The CDR3 sequence is CATEEDRVSTEAFF. The CDR3 bases are TGTGCCACCGAAGAGGACAGGGTGAGCACTGAAGCTTTCTTT. The variable domain in full, with the rest retrieved from reference TRBV2 and TRBJ1-1, is EPEVTQTPSHQVTQMGQEVILRCVPISNHLYFYWYRQILGQKVEFLVSFYNNEISEKSEIFDDQFSVERPDGSNFTLKIRSTKLEDSAMYFCATEEDRVSTEAFFGQGTRLTVV.

The sample holds one count of this clone. V gene TRBV5-1 combines with J gene TRBJ1-1; 10 bases are a match to TRBD1. The CDR3 sequence is 16 residues long. Germline CDR1 is SGHRS and CDR2 is YFSETQ. V shed 4 bases, J shed 4 bases, and the junction held 10 bases outside the gene matches. The CDR3 DNA follows: TGCGCCAGCAGCCCGAAGACAGGGGGCCTGGGCACTGAAGCTTTCTTT. It codes for CASSPKTGGLGTEAFF.

On this clone itself: This may come from a read error, since a much larger clone is one base off. In the same sample, other DNA sequences code for this CDR3. The V and J genes are TRBV28 and TRBJ1-1, with D hard to call. The V end was cut by 6 bases, the J end by 3 bases, with 5 bases between. CDR3 length: 11 residues. Germline CDR1 MDHEN, CDR2 SYDVKM. The CDR3 here is CASRRYTEAFF. The CDR3 region has the DNA TGTGCCAGCAGGAGGTACACTGAAGCTTTCTTT.

In regard to this clone: A much larger clone is a single base away; this may be a read error. This chain joins TRBV29-1 and TRBJ1-2; D is uncertain. The CDR3 consists of 11 residues. Per the germline V gene, CDR1 is SQVTM and CDR2 is ANQGSEA. V was clipped by 5 bases and J by 0 bases, with 4 bases between them. This chain's CDR3 is CSVNPNYGYTF. The CDR3, as DNA: TGCAGCGTTAACCCTAACTATGGCTACACCTTC.

The CDR3 loop is CASRRQGASTDTQYF. CDR3 bases: TGTGCCAGCAGGAGACAGGGCGCTAGCACAGATACGCAGTATTTT. V gene TRBV6-5 combines with J gene TRBJ2-3, with 7 bases matching TRBD1. Germline CDR1 reads MNHEY; CDR2 reads SVGAGI. The CDR3 length is 15 residues. V gave up 6 bases and J gave up 0 bases; unmatched junction bases: 6.

This chain links TRBV10-2 with TRBJ1-4, with 7 bases fitting TRBD1. Germline assignment: CDR1 WSHSY and CDR2 SAAADI. J gave up 7 bases and V 2 bases, and 4 bases lay outside the gene matches. The CDR3 runs 14 residues. CDR3 sequence (DNA): TGCGCCAGCAGTGAGGAGGGGACAGCTGAAAAACTGTTTTTT. Protein product: CASSEEGTAEKLFF.

This chain connects TRBV6-5 to TRBJ2-7; D unclear. The ends were cut back, 6 bases at V and 0 bases at J, with 6 bases in the middle. The CDR3 spans 12 residues. Germline-derived CDR1 and CDR2 are MNHEY and SVGAGI. The CDR3 coding sequence is TGTGCCAGCAGCTGGGACTCCTACGAGCAGTACTTC. Protein product: CASSWDSYEQYF.

The J gene is TRBJ2-7, the V gene TRBV4-3; D is undetermined. The ends were cut back, 0 bases at V and 3 bases at J, with 15 bases in the middle. Germline V gives CDR1 LGHNA, CDR2 YSLEER. The CDR3 has 16 amino acids. CDR3 nucleotides: TGCGCCAGCAGCCAAGATCGACGGCCGGATCTCTACGAGCAGTACTTC. Translating gives CASSQDRRPDLYEQYF.

This chain joins TRBV5-1 and TRBJ2-7, with TRBD2 matching 10 bases. The CDR3 has 15 residues. After removal of 5 bases from V and 3 bases from J, the junction contained 8 bases not matched to a gene. Looked up from germline, CDR1 is SGHRS and CDR2 is YFSETQ. The CDR3 DNA is TGCGCCAGCAGGCAAGGACTAGCGGCCTACTACGAGCAGTACTTC. This codes for CASRQGLAAYYEQYF.